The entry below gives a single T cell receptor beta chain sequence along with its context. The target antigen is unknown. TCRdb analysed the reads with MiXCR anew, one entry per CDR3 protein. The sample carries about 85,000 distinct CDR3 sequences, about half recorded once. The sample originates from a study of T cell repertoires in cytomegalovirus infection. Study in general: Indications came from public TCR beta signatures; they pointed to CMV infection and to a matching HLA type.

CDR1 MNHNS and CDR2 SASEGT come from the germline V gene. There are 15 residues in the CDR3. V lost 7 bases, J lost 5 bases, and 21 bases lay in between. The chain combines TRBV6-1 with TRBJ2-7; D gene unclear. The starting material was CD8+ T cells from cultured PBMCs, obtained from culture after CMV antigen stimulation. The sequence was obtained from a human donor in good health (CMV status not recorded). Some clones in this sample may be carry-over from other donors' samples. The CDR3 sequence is CASTPERATPDEQYF. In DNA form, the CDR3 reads TGTGCCAGCACCCCCGAAAGGGCCACTCCTGACGAGCAGTACTTC.